These 19 T cell receptor beta chains came from one sample sequenced in a study of cytomegalovirus exposure and HLA in healthy donors (dated by TCRdb to about 2017). The library came from the immunoSEQ multiplex PCR assay. For the multiplex PCR, a mixture combining 60 forward primers for TCR Vbeta segments and 13 reverse primers for TCR Jbeta segments was used. TCRdb mirrors the immuneACCESS table, restricted to in-frame sequences. Some clones are absent from its copies; in checked studies, under half trace to an unresolved V gene, and the reason for the others is unknown. The table for this sample lists over 100,000 clones; less than 80% of them were counted only once. The ten largest clones capture around 2.2% of the sample. What was sequenced was PBMCs. All receptors come from a woman aged 25 to 39 in good health and CMV-seronegative.

In this sample, this clone turned up a few times. This chain uses TRBV5-4 with TRBJ2-3; the match to TRBD2 covers 9 bases. Germline V gene lookup returns CDR1 SGHNT and CDR2 YYREEE (reference sequence). J was trimmed by 3 bases and V by 9 bases; bases with no gene match: 14. This CDR3 is built from 16 residues. The CDR3 DNA follows: TGTGCCACCAGTCGGTCTCTAGCGGGAACTACAGATACGCAGTATTTT. It codes for CATSRSLAGTTDTQYF.

This chain joins TRBV28 and TRBJ1-1, with D perhaps TRBD1 (6 bases). CDR1 is MDHEN and CDR2 is SYDVKM in the germline V gene. The CDR3 consists of 15 residues. Trimming left V 5 bases short and J 4 bases short, with 17 bases between. CDR3 DNA sequence: TGTGCCAGCAGTCGTACAGGGTCCTTGGGCACTGAAGCTTTCTTT. This sequence encodes CASSRTGSLGTEAFF.

This clone appeared a few times. The V gene is TRBV6-6, the J gene TRBJ2-7; D might be TRBD1 (5 bases). The CDR3 extends over 15 amino acids. Trimming took 2 bases from V and 2 from J, leaving 13 bases between them. Germline CDR1 reads MNHNY; CDR2 reads SVGAGI (reference sequence). CDR3: CASSYGRGETYEQYF. The CDR3 DNA follows: TGTGCCAGCAGTTACGGTAGGGGCGAGACCTACGAGCAGTACTTC.

This clone was detected only a few times. This chain joins TRBV28 and TRBJ2-3, with a tentative D call TRBD2 (6 bases). Germline loops: CDR1 MDHEN, CDR2 SYDVKM. Between the trimmed V and J ends, which lost 7 bases and 1 base, there was a span of 15 bases. The CDR3 totals 15 residues. The DNA for the CDR3 is TGTGCCAGCACCCTGTCGAAGCGGGGCACAGATACGCAGTATTTT. Protein: CASTLSKRGTDTQYF. Using reference TRBV28 and TRBJ2-3 for the parts outside the CDR3, the full variable domain is DVKVTQSSRYLVKRTGEKVFLECVQDMDHENMFWYRQDPGLGLRLIYFSYDVKMKEKGDIPEGYSVSREKKERFSLILESASTNQTSMYLCASTLSKRGTDTQYFGPGTRLTVL.

The J gene is TRBJ1-6, the V gene TRBV19; D is undetermined. The CDR3 extends over 15 amino acids. Trimming took 8 bases from V and 0 from J, leaving 11 bases between them. Looked up from germline, CDR1 is LNHDA and CDR2 is SQIVND (reference sequence). CDR3 sequence reads: CASREGSSYNSPLHF. The CDR3 DNA follows: TGTGCCAGTCGGGAGGGAAGCTCCTATAATTCACCCCTCCACTTT.

This chain connects TRBV19 to TRBJ2-7; D is perhaps TRBD1 (6 bases). Germline CDR1 is LNHDA and CDR2 is SQIVND (reference sequence). Between the trimmed V and J ends, which lost 3 bases and 4 bases, there was a span of 16 bases. The CDR3 consists of 15 residues. The CDR3 sequence: CASSMGEGGVYEQYF. The CDR3 coding sequence is TGTGCCAGTAGTATGGGAGAAGGGGGTGTGTACGAGCAGTACTTC.

The J gene is TRBJ2-5, the V gene TRBV5-1, with TRBD1 identical over 9 bases. J was trimmed by 4 bases and V by 4 bases; bases with no gene match: 5. The CDR3 extends over 14 amino acids. CDR1 and CDR2 from the germline V gene are SGHRS and YFSETQ. For the CDR3, the DNA is TGCGCCAGCAGCCGGACAGGGGAGGTAGAGACCCAGTACTTC. Translating it yields CASSRTGEVETQYF.

V and J are TRBV5-1 and TRBJ2-5; D is unresolved. Germline CDR1 is SGHRS and CDR2 is YFSETQ. V lost 7 bases, J lost 5 bases, and 15 bases lay in between. The CDR3 is made up of 13 amino acids. The CDR3 sequence is CASGATPRETQYF. CDR3 bases: TGCGCCAGCGGAGCAACCCCGCGGGAGACCCAGTACTTC. Full variable domain (outside the CDR3, taken from reference TRBV5-1 and TRBJ2-5): KAGVTQTPRYLIKTRGQQVTLSCSPISGHRSVSWYQQTPGQGLQFLFEYFSETQRNKGNFPGRFSGRQFSNSRSEMNVSTLELGDSALYLCASGATPRETQYFGPGTRLLVL.

This clone was seen more than once but under ten times. V and J are TRBV11-2 and TRBJ2-7; tentative D call: TRBD2 (6 bases). The CDR3 is made up of 15 amino acids. Germline lookup yields CDR1 SGHAT and CDR2 FQNNGV. Trimming removed 4 bases from V and 0 bases from J, with 13 bases in between. The CDR3 nucleotides read TGTGCCAGCAGCTACGGGACTGTGAGCTCCTACGAGCAGTACTTC. Translation: CASSYGTVSSYEQYF.

This rearrangement joins TRBV28 to TRBJ1-2; 9 bases map to TRBD1. There are 12 residues in the CDR3. Looked up from germline, CDR1 is MDHEN and CDR2 is SYDVKM. V shed 8 bases and J 6 bases; nucleotides not matched to a gene: 4. CDR3 protein: CASDRGTNGYTF. CDR3 coding DNA: TGTGCCAGCGACAGGGGGACAAATGGCTACACCTTC.

The chain is built from TRBV5-6 and TRBJ1-2; D unclear. The V end was cut by 0 bases, the J end by 2 bases, with 8 bases between. There are 14 residues in the CDR3. The germline V gene has CDR1 SGHDT and CDR2 YYEEEE. CDR3 bases: TGTGCCAGCAGCTTGGCAACACTAAACTATGGCTACACCTTC. This sequence encodes CASSLATLNYGYTF.

This chain links TRBV7-9 with TRBJ2-3, with 9 nucleotides matching TRBD1. The ends lost 6 bases at V and 4 bases at J; junction bases unmatched: 5. The CDR3 contains 14 residues. The germline V gene has CDR1 SEHNR and CDR2 FQNEAQ (reference sequence). The CDR3 sequence is CASSATGGPDTQYF. CDR3 in DNA: TGTGCCAGCAGTGCGACAGGGGGACCAGATACGCAGTATTTT.

This clone was counted a few times. The V and J genes are TRBV30 and TRBJ2-5; D uncertain. The length of the CDR3 is 11 residues. Germline CDR1 GTSNPN, CDR2 SVGIG (reference sequence). The V end was cut by 3 bases, the J end by 5 bases, with 7 bases between. CDR3 amino acids: CAWRFTETQYF. As DNA, the CDR3 is TGTGCCTGGAGATTTACTGAGACCCAGTACTTC.

V and J are TRBV18 and TRBJ2-3, with D maybe TRBD2 (6 bases). Germline V gene sequence: CDR1 KGHSH, CDR2 LQKENI. This CDR3 comprises 14 residues. Trimming removed 0 bases at V and 2 bases at J, with 6 bases between. The DNA of the CDR3 is TGTGCCAGCTCACCACCGGGACTCACAGATACGCAGTATTTT. It specifies CASSPPGLTDTQYF.

V and J are TRBV6-5 and TRBJ1-3, with D hard to call. The V gene's germline CDR1 is MNHEY and CDR2 SVGAGI. Trimming left V 4 bases short and J 3 bases short, with 7 bases between. The length of the CDR3 is 13 residues. CDR3 residues: CASSLAGGNTIYF. CDR3 nucleotides: TGTGCCAGCAGTTTGGCAGGTGGAAACACCATATATTTT.

V gene TRBV6-5 combines with J gene TRBJ1-2; D uncertain. Per the germline V gene, CDR1 is MNHEY and CDR2 is SVGAGI. The CDR3 has 15 residues. Trimming cost V 3 bases and J 5 bases, with 16 bases left between them. The CDR3 DNA reads as TGTGCCAGCAGTTATCGGCAGGTATGGCCTTATGGCTACACCTTC. Translation gives CASSYRQVWPYGYTF.

The chain couples TRBV9 to TRBJ1-1; 8 nucleotides line up with TRBD1. V gave up 0 bases and J gave up 1 base; unmatched junction bases: 2. The length of the CDR3 is 15 residues. From germline, CDR1 is SGDLS and CDR2 YYNGEE. The CDR3: CASSVEGTGNTEAFF. CDR3 coding DNA: TGTGCCAGCAGCGTAGAAGGGACAGGGAACACTGAAGCTTTCTTT. Based on the CDR3 plus reference TRBV9 and TRBJ1-1, the full variable domain is DSGVTQTPKHLITATGQRVTLRCSPRSGDLSVYWYQQSLDQGLQFLIQYYNGEERAKGNILERFSAQQFPDLHSELNLSSLELGDSALYFCASSVEGTGNTEAFFGQGTRLTVV.

This rearrangement joins TRBV30 to TRBJ2-6, with D unresolved. Trimming removed 0 bases from V and 0 bases from J, with 21 bases in between. The CDR3 is made up of 20 amino acids. CDR1 is GTSNPN, CDR2 SVGIG, per germline (reference sequence). CDR3 region: CAWSVPGIPLKDSGANVLTF. The CDR3 DNA sequence: TGTGCCTGGAGTGTACCAGGCATACCACTTAAGGACTCTGGGGCCAACGTCCTGACTTTC.

The V gene is TRBV18, the J gene TRBJ2-7; TRBD2 matches at 12 bases. CDR3 length: 16 residues. Germline lookup yields CDR1 KGHSH and CDR2 LQKENI. V shed 0 bases and J 3 bases; nucleotides not matched to a gene: 3. The CDR3 sequence is CASSPPGLAGFYEQYF. In DNA, the CDR3 is TGTGCCAGCTCACCACCGGGACTAGCGGGCTTCTACGAGCAGTACTTC.